This T cell receptor (beta chain) stems from a study of blood T cell repertoires in COVID-19. Study in general: Collection of acute and convalescent COVID-19 samples took place in the United States, Italy and Spain. T cells, B-cell-depleted T cells, or PBMCs supplied cDNA or gDNA.

Authors' analysis steps: Scientists estimated how many nucleated cells there were by amplifying reference gene primers. Assay used: immunoSEQ multiplex PCR; TCRdb lists only in-frame clones, some missing. That table furnishes V, J and clone size, whereas the DNA furnished D and trimming. The repertoire holds about 67,000 clones, 85% to 90% seen once, with more than 5% in the top ten. This clone came up a few times. The material sequenced was peripheral blood. The receptor was isolated from a man between 50 and 59 years old with active COVID-19.

The CDR3 reads CASSPAPGVGTGELFF. The CDR3 DNA is TGCGCCAGCAGCCCTGCTCCGGGGGTCGGCACCGGGGAGCTGTTTTTT. The chain carries TRBV4-3 and TRBJ2-2; D is perhaps TRBD2 (6 bases). Deletions cut 4 bases from V and 4 bases from J, with 16 bases between. CDR3 length: 16 residues. Germline V gives CDR1 LGHNA, CDR2 YSLEER.